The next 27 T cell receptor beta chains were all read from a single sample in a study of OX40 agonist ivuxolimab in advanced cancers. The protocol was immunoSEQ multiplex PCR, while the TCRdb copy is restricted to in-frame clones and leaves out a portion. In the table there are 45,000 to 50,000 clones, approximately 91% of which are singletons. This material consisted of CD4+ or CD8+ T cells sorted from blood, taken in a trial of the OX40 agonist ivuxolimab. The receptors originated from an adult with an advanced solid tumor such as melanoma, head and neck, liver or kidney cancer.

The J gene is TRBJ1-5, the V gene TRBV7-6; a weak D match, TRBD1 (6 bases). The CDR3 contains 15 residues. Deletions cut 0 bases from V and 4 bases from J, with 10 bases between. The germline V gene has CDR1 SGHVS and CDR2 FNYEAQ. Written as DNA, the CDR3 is TGTGCCAGCAGCTTAGCGGTGGGGGCGAATCAGCCCCAGCATTTT. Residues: CASSLAVGANQPQHF.

The CDR3 region has the DNA TGTGCCAGCAGCCCCTTGTACATTACAGGGGCCATCTCTGGAAACACCATATATTTT. Amino acid sequence: CASSPLYITGAISGNTIYF. The V call is TRBV14, the J call TRBJ1-3; 7 bases map to TRBD1. Germline V gene lookup returns CDR1 SGHDN and CDR2 FVKESK. CDR3 length: 19 amino acids. Trimming took 4 bases from V and 0 from J; bases not matched to a gene: 15.

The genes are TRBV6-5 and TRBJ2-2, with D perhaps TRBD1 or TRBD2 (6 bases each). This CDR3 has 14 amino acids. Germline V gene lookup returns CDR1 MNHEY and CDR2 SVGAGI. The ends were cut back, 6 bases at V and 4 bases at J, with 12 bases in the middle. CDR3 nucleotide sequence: TGTGCCAGCAGCCCAGGAGGGGGCACCGGGGAGCTGTTTTTT. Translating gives CASSPGGGTGELFF.

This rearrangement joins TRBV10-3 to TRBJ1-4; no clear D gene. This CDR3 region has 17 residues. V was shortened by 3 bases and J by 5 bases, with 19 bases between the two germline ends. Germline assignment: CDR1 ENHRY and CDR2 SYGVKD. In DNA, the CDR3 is TGTGCCATCAGTGAATCTTCGGGGTCCGGGTGGAATGAAAAACTGTTTTTT. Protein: CAISESSGSGWNEKLFF.

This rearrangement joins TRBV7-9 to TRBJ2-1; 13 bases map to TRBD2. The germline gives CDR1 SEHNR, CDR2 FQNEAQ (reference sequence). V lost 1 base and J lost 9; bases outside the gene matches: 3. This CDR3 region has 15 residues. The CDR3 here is CASSLGTSGGLEQFF. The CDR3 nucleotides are TGTGCCAGCAGCTTAGGGACTAGCGGGGGTCTTGAGCAGTTCTTC.

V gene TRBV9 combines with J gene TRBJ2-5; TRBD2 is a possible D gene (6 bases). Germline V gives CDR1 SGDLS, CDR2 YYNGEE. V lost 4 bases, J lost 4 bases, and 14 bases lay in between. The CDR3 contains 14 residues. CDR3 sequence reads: CASSLGLGLETQYF. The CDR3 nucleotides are TGTGCCAGCAGCCTGGGGTTGGGACTAGAGACCCAGTACTTC.

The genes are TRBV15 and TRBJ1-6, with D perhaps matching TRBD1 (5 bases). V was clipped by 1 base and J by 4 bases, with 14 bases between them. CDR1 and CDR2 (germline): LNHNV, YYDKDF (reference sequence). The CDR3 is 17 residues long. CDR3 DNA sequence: TGTGCCACCAGCAGAGTACCCCACAGGAGTTATAATTCACCCCTCCACTTT. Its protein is CATSRVPHRSYNSPLHF.

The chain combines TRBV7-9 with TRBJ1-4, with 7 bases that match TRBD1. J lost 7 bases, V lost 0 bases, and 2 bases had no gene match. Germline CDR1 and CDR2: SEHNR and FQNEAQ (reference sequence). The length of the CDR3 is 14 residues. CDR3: CASSLATGSEKLFF. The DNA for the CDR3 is TGTGCCAGCAGCTTAGCGACAGGGAGTGAAAAACTGTTTTTT.

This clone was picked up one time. DNA for the CDR3: TGTGCCAGCAGGCGGGGGGACAGTGTTGATTCACCCCTCCACTTT. Translation: CASRRGDSVDSPLHF. The chain employs TRBV27 and TRBJ1-6; 7 bases line up with TRBD1. The V gene end was trimmed by 6 bases and the J gene end by 8 bases; junction bases not matched to a gene: 10. The CDR3 has 15 residues. Germline V gene lookup returns CDR1 MNHEY and CDR2 SMNVEV (reference sequence).

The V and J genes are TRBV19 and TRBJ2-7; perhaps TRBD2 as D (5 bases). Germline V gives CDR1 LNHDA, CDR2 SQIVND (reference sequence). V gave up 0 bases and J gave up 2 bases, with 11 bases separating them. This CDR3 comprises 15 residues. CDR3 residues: CASSIDWTVPYEQYF. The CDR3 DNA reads TGTGCCAGTAGTATAGACTGGACTGTACCCTACGAGCAGTACTTC.

CDR3 sequence: CAWSVPTSPTAEGDTF. The DNA for the CDR3 is TGTGCCTGGAGTGTCCCAACCTCCCCGACAGCCGAAGGGGACACCTTC. V usage is TRBV30 and J usage is TRBJ1-2; possibly TRBD1 for D (5 bases). Per germline, CDR1 GTSNPN and CDR2 SVGIG (reference sequence). This CDR3 comprises 16 residues. V lost 0 bases and J lost 12, with 26 bases in between. The full variable domain, completed using reference TRBV30 and TRBJ1-2, is SQTIHQWPATLVQPVGSPLSLECTVEGTSNPNLYWYRQAAGRGLQLLFYSVGIGQISSEVPQNLSASRPQDRQFILSSKKLLLSDSGFYLCAWSVPTSPTAEGDTFGSGTRLTVV.

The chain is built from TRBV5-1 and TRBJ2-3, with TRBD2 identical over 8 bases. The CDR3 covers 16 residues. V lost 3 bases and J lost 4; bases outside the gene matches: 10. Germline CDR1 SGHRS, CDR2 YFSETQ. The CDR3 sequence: CASSYQGLAESDTQYF. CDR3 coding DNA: TGCGCCAGCAGCTACCAAGGACTAGCCGAGTCAGATACGCAGTATTTT. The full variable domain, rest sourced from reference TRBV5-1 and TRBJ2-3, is KAGVTQTPRYLIKTRGQQVTLSCSPISGHRSVSWYQQTPGQGLQFLFEYFSETQRNKGNFPGRFSGRQFSNSRSEMNVSTLELGDSALYLCASSYQGLAESDTQYFGPGTRLTVL.

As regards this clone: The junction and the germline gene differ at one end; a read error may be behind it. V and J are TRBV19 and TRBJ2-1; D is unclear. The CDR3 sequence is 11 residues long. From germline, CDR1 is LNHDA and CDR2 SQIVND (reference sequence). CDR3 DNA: TGTGCCAGTAGAATAGGGAATGAGCAGTTCTTC. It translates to CASRIGNEQFF.

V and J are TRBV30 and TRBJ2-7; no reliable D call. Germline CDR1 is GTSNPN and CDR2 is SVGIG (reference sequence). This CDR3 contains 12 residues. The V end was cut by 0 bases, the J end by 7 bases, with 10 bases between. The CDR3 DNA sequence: TGTGCCTGGAGTGTGATAGGAATGGAGCAGTACTTC. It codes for CAWSVIGMEQYF.

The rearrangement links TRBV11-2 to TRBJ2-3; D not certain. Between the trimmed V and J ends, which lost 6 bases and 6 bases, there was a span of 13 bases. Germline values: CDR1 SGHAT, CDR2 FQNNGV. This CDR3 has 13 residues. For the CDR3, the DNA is TGTGCCAGCAGGTATCCGCTGCGGGATACGCAGTATTTT. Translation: CASRYPLRDTQYF. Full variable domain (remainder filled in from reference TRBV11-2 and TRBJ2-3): EAGVAQSPRYKIIEKRQSVAFWCNPISGHATLYWYQQILGQGPKLLIQFQNNGVVDDSQLPKDRFSAERLKGVDSTLKIQPAKLEDSAVYLCASRYPLRDTQYFGPGTRLTVL.

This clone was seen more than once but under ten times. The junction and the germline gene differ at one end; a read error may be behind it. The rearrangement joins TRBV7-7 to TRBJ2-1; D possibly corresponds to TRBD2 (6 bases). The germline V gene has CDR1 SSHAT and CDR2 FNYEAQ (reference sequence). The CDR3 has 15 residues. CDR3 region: CASSQTRDANNEQFF. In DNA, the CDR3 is TGTGCTAGCAGCCAGACTAGAGATGCCAACAATGAGCAGTTCTTC. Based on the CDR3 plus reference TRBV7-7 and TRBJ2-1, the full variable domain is GAGVSQSPRYKVTKRGQDVTLRCDPISSHATLYWYQQALGQGPEFLTYFNYEAQPDKSGLPSDRFSAERPEGSISTLTIQRTEQRDSAMYRCASSQTRDANNEQFFGPGTRLTVL.

Written as DNA, the CDR3 is TGTGCCACCAGCAGAGTGCTAGCCAAGGGGAACAATGAGCAGTTCTTC. Its protein product is CATSRVLAKGNNEQFF. The V call is TRBV15, the J call TRBJ2-1; D tentatively reads TRBD1 or TRBD2 (5 bases each). Deletions cut 1 base from V and 5 bases from J, with 15 bases between. This CDR3 comprises 16 residues. The germline CDR1 and CDR2 sequences are LNHNV and YYDKDF (reference sequence).

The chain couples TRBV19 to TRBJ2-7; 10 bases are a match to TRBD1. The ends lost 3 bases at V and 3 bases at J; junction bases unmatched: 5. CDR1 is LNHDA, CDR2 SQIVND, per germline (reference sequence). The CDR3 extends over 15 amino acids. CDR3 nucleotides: TGTGCCAGTAGTATCCGGGACAGGGGTCTCTACGAGCAGTACTTC. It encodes CASSIRDRGLYEQYF.

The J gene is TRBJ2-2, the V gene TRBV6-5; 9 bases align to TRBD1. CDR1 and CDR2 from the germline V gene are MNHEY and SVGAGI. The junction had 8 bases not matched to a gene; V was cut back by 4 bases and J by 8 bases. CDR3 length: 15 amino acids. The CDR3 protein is CASSFLQGAGGELFF. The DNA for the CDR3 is TGTGCCAGCAGTTTCCTACAGGGGGCTGGGGGGGAGCTGTTTTTT.

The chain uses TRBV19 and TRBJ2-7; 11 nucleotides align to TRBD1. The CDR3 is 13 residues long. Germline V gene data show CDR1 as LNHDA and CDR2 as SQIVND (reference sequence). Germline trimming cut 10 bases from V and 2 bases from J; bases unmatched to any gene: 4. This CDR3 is CATGTGGTYEQYF. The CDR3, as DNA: TGTGCCACCGGGACAGGGGGGACCTACGAGCAGTACTTC.

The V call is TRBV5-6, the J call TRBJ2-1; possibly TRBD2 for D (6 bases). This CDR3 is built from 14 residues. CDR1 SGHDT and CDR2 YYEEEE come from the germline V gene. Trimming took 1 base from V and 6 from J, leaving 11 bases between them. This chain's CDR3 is CASSLMLGLNEQFF. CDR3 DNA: TGTGCCAGCAGCTTGATGTTGGGACTCAATGAGCAGTTCTTC.

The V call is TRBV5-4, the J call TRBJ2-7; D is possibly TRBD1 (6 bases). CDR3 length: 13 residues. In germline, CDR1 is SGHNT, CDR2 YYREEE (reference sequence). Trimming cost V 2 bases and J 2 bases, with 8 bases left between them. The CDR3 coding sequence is TGTGCCAGCAGCTTCAGGGGTACCTACGAGCAGTACTTC. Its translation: CASSFRGTYEQYF.

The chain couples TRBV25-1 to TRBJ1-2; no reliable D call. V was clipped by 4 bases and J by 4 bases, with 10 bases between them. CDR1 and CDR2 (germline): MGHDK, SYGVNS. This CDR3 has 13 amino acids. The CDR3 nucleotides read TGTGCCAGCAGTGTAGGCAGCCTCTATGGCTACACCTTC. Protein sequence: CASSVGSLYGYTF.

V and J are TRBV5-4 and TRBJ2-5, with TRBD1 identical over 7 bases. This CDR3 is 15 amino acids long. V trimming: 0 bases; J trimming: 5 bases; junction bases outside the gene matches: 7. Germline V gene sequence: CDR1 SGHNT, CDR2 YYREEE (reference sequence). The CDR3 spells CASSLDRGTSETQYF. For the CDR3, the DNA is TGTGCCAGCAGCTTGGACAGGGGAACCTCGGAGACCCAGTACTTC.

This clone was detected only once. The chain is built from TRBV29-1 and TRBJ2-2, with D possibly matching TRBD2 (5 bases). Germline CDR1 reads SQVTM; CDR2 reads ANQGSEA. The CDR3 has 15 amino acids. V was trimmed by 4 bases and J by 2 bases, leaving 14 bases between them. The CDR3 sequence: CSVGPRGSNTGELFF. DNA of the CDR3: TGCAGCGTTGGTCCACGGGGTTCCAACACCGGGGAGCTGTTTTTT.

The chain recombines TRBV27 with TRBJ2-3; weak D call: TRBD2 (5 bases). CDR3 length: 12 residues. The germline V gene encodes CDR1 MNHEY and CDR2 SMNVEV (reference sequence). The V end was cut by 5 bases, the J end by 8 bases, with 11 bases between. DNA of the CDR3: TGTGCCAGCAGTCCGGACTGGAGTACGCAGTATTTT. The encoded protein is CASSPDWSTQYF.

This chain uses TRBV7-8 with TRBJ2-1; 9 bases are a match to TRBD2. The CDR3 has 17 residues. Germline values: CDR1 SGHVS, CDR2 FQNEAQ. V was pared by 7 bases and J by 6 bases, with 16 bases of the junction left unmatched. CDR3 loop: CASTQRAGGLLVNEQFF. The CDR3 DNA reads TGTGCCAGCACCCAGCGAGCGGGGGGCCTGCTCGTCAATGAGCAGTTCTTC. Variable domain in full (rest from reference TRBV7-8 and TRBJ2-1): GAGVSQSPRYKVAKRGQDVALRCDPISGHVSLFWYQQALGQGPEFLTYFQNEAQLDKSGLPSDRFFAERPEGSVSTLKIQRTQQEDSAVYLCASTQRAGGLLVNEQFFGPGTRLTVL.